These 13 T cell receptor beta chains originate from one sample sequenced in a study of siplizumab effects on memory and regulatory T cells. Generated by immunoSEQ multiplex PCR, the TCRdb table keeps only in-frame clones and is missing some. This table has around 94,000 clones, 90% to 95% appearing once. Material for sequencing was CD4+ T cells sorted from blood. The receptors originated from a human donor in good health.

The chain joins TRBV5-8 to TRBJ2-2; 7 nucleotides match TRBD2. Germline CDR1 reads SGHTS; CDR2 reads YDEGEE. CDR3 length: 16 amino acids. Trimming took 0 bases from V and 7 from J; bases not matched to a gene: 9. CDR3 sequence: CASSLDALREGGELFF. CDR3 bases: TGTGCCAGCAGCTTGGACGCTTTAAGGGAGGGCGGGGAGCTGTTTTTT.

J is TRBJ1-2 and V is TRBV13; D gene ambiguous. Germline V gene lookup returns CDR1 PRHDT and CDR2 FYEKMQ (reference sequence). Between the trimmed V and J ends, which lost 2 bases and 7 bases, there was a span of 8 bases. CDR3 size: 12 residues. CDR3 sequence reads: CASSLLHLGYTF. The CDR3, as DNA: TGTGCCAGCAGCTTACTCCATCTTGGCTACACCTTC.

The rearrangement links TRBV7-9 to TRBJ2-3, with a weak D call TRBD2 (5 bases). The V gene's germline CDR1 is SEHNR and CDR2 FQNEAQ (reference sequence). The V end lost 2 bases, the J end lost 0 bases, and 6 bases lay between the germline ends. The CDR3 sequence is 14 residues long. The CDR3 sequence: CASSLRGSTDTQYF. The CDR3 coding sequence is TGTGCCAGCAGCTTAAGAGGGAGCACAGATACGCAGTATTTT.

The chain uses TRBV2 and TRBJ1-1; TRBD1 matches at 7 bases. CDR1 and CDR2 (germline): SNHLY, FYNNEI. This CDR3 has 14 amino acids. V shed 1 base and J 4 bases; nucleotides not matched to a gene: 3. Written as DNA, the CDR3 is TGTGCCAGCAGTGAAGTAAAGGGGGCCACTGAAGCTTTCTTT. Residues: CASSEVKGATEAFF.

This rearrangement joins TRBV5-1 to TRBJ2-2, with D hard to call. Germline CDR1 SGHRS, CDR2 YFSETQ. V shed 0 bases and J shed 5 bases, with 14 bases lying between them. The CDR3 spans 16 residues. CDR3: CASSLEFNAPTGELFF. The CDR3 DNA reads TGCGCCAGCAGCTTGGAATTTAATGCGCCTACCGGGGAGCTGTTTTTT.

The rearrangement links TRBV4-1 to TRBJ1-4, with 7 bases lining up with TRBD1. Germline CDR1 and CDR2: MGHRA and YSYEKL. The length of the CDR3 is 14 residues. V lost 6 bases and J lost 8; bases outside the gene matches: 9. The CDR3 spells CASSRDRVKEKLFF. The CDR3 DNA reads TGCGCCAGCAGTCGCGACAGGGTTAAAGAAAAACTGTTTTTT.

The rearrangement joins TRBV7-9 to TRBJ1-1; a possible D gene is TRBD1 (5 bases). In germline, CDR1 is SEHNR, CDR2 FQNEAQ (reference sequence). Trimming took off 2 bases at V and 1 base at J, with 11 bases between the two ends. CDR3 size: 15 residues. Here the CDR3 reads CASSLRSGGNTEAFF. DNA for the CDR3: TGTGCCAGCAGCTTACGTTCGGGGGGGAACACTGAAGCTTTCTTT.

The V call is TRBV30, the J call TRBJ2-3; 10 bases match TRBD1. The CDR3 extends over 17 amino acids. V lost 2 bases and J lost 3; bases outside the gene matches: 11. Germline V gene data show CDR1 as GTSNPN and CDR2 as SVGIG (reference sequence). This chain's CDR3 is CAWSLLFPGQGTDTQYF. DNA of the CDR3: TGTGCCTGGAGTCTTCTCTTTCCGGGACAGGGGACAGATACGCAGTATTTT.

Here the CDR3 DNA reads TGTGCCACCAGCAGTGCCTTAGTGGAGCCAGGGCTGTCTGGAAACACCATATATTTT. Its translation is CATSSALVEPGLSGNTIYF. The chain carries TRBV15 and TRBJ1-3, with D possibly being TRBD1 (5 bases). CDR1 is LNHNV, CDR2 YYDKDF, per germline (reference sequence). This CDR3 is 19 amino acids long. With 3 bases removed from V and 1 base from J, the gap between germline ends came to 22 bases.

The V call is TRBV19, the J call TRBJ2-2, with 7 nucleotides matching TRBD1. V shed 7 bases, J shed 4 bases, and the junction held 6 bases outside the gene matches. The CDR3 spans 14 residues. Looked up from germline, CDR1 is LNHDA and CDR2 is SQIVND (reference sequence). The CDR3: CASTLTGRTGELFF. CDR3 sequence (DNA): TGTGCCAGTACCCTGACAGGGCGCACCGGGGAGCTGTTTTTT.

This clone came up once. J is TRBJ2-5 and V is TRBV19, with D hard to call. Per the germline V gene, CDR1 is LNHDA and CDR2 is SQIVND (reference sequence). The V gene lost 2 bases and the J gene lost 4 bases, with 8 bases spanning the gap. CDR3 length: 13 residues. The CDR3 sequence is CASSIRDRETQYF. CDR3 in DNA: TGTGCCAGTAGTATAAGGGATCGAGAGACCCAGTACTTC.

The rearrangement links TRBV19 to TRBJ2-3; D possibly corresponds to TRBD2 (6 bases). V lost 7 bases, J lost 5 bases, and 19 bases lay in between. CDR1 LNHDA and CDR2 SQIVND come from the germline V gene (reference sequence). The CDR3 totals 15 residues. The CDR3 loop reads CASTKGRETGDTQYF. In DNA, the CDR3 is TGTGCCAGTACGAAAGGTCGGGAGACGGGAGATACGCAGTATTTT. Full variable domain (missing parts from reference TRBV19 and TRBJ2-3): DGGITQSPKYLFRKEGQNVTLSCEQNLNHDAMYWYRQDPGQGLRLIYYSQIVNDFQKGDIAEGYSVSREKKESFPLTVTSAQKNPTAFYLCASTKGRETGDTQYFGPGTRLTVL.

This clone has only one observation. The chain has TRBV23-1 and TRBJ2-7; perhaps D is TRBD1 or TRBD2 (5 bases each). TRBV23-1 is an ORF for which the function is uncertain. This CDR3 has 16 amino acids. Trimming shortened V by 0 bases and J by 3 bases, and 15 bases separated the two germline ends. CDR3 in amino acids: CASSQSLDSPSYEQYF. DNA of the CDR3: TGCGCCAGCAGTCAATCACTAGACAGCCCGAGCTACGAGCAGTACTTC.